The 15 T cell receptor beta chains reported below all come from one sample, sequenced in a study of beta chain features in type 1 diabetes. What was sequenced were expressed TCRB transcripts, since all of the isolated RNA had been reverse transcribed. Sequencing was performed with immunoSEQ multiplex PCR; in TCRdb, only in-frame clones are kept and a portion is missing. This table has over 350,000 clones, approximately 15% appearing once. Sample: naive CD4+ T cells from blood. These receptors were obtained from a woman younger than 35 in good health.

In this sample, this clone turned up a few times. The J gene is TRBJ2-5, the V gene TRBV2; the match to TRBD2 covers 11 bases. V lost 11 bases to trimming and J lost 4 bases; unmatched junction nucleotides: 6. The germline V gene encodes CDR1 SNHLY and CDR2 FYNNEI. The CDR3 covers 13 residues. The CDR3 sequence is CAVRLAGRETQYF. The CDR3 nucleotides read TGTGCCGTTCGACTAGCGGGAAGAGAGACCCAGTACTTC.

In this sample, this clone turned up a few times. The chain carries TRBV6-6 and TRBJ2-7, with D possibly being TRBD2 (6 bases). Germline-derived CDR1 and CDR2 are MNHNY and SVGAGI (reference sequence). Trimming cost V 2 bases and J 2 bases, with 10 bases left between them. CDR3 size: 14 residues. This CDR3 reads CASSYGGSPYEQYF. The CDR3 nucleotides read TGTGCCAGCAGTTACGGGGGGAGCCCCTACGAGCAGTACTTC.

V gene TRBV4-1 combines with J gene TRBJ2-3, with 8 positions matching TRBD1. There are 17 residues in the CDR3. Germline CDR1 MGHRA, CDR2 YSYEKL. V dropped 1 base and J dropped 4; count of bases not matched to a gene: 10. The CDR3 nucleotides are TGCGCCAGCAGCCAAGGTCTCGGACAGGGTAGGCCAGATACGCAGTATTTT. Translation: CASSQGLGQGRPDTQYF.

This rearrangement joins TRBV18 to TRBJ1-1; TRBD1 is a possible D gene (5 bases). Trimming removed 5 bases from V and 0 bases from J, with 7 bases in between. There are 13 residues in the CDR3. Germline V gene sequence: CDR1 KGHSH, CDR2 LQKENI. The CDR3 here is CASSDSMNTEAFF. The CDR3 nucleotides read TGTGCCAGCTCAGACAGCATGAACACTGAAGCTTTCTTT.

This chain uses TRBV2 with TRBJ2-7; 7 bases align to TRBD1. This CDR3 comprises 15 residues. Germline loops: CDR1 SNHLY, CDR2 FYNNEI. Losses at the gene ends were 8 bases for V and 0 bases for J; bases not matched to a gene: 10. CDR3 protein: CASSSERQGSYEQYF. CDR3 coding DNA: TGTGCCAGCTCCTCAGAGAGACAGGGCTCCTACGAGCAGTACTTC.

This chain links TRBV30 with TRBJ1-1; perhaps TRBD1 as D (5 bases). Germline loops: CDR1 GTSNPN, CDR2 SVGIG (reference sequence). The CDR3 contains 9 residues. Trimming removed 5 bases from V and 11 bases from J, with 9 bases in between. The CDR3 DNA reads as TGTGCCTGGGGGACTTCGGCTTTCTTT. Translation gives CAWGTSAFF.

This clone has more than one count but fewer than ten. The V gene is TRBV5-1, the J gene TRBJ2-3; 14 nucleotides line up with TRBD2. V lost 4 bases to trimming and J lost 3 bases; unmatched junction nucleotides: 7. The CDR3 is made up of 17 amino acids. From germline, CDR1 is SGHRS and CDR2 YFSETQ. CDR3 residues: CASSPGLAGVGTDTQYF. The DNA of the CDR3 is TGCGCCAGCAGCCCGGGACTAGCGGGAGTAGGAACAGATACGCAGTATTTT.

This clone was counted only a few times. This sequence joins TRBV29-1 and TRBJ2-1; the D gene is possibly TRBD2 (5 bases). The CDR3 covers 16 residues. Per the germline V gene, CDR1 is SQVTM and CDR2 is ANQGSEA. Trimming removed 2 bases at V and 0 bases at J, with 14 bases between. CDR3 coding DNA: TGCAGCGTTGAACCGATGGCGGGCCGCTCCTACAATGAGCAGTTCTTC. This gives the protein CSVEPMAGRSYNEQFF.

This chain joins TRBV28 and TRBJ2-1; a possible D gene is TRBD2 (6 bases). This CDR3 spans 14 amino acids. Germline V gene lookup returns CDR1 MDHEN and CDR2 SYDVKM. V was shortened by 8 bases and J by 10 bases, with 21 bases between the two germline ends. The CDR3 sequence: CASSMGGMLQEQFF. CDR3 nucleotide sequence: TGTGCCAGCTCCATGGGGGGTATGCTTCAGGAGCAGTTCTTC.

This clone was seen a handful of times. This chain connects TRBV4-1 to TRBJ1-1, with a possible D match to TRBD1 (5 bases). Trimming left V 0 bases short and J 2 bases short, with 13 bases between. The CDR3 extends over 16 amino acids. CDR1 is MGHRA and CDR2 is YSYEKL in the germline V gene. CDR3 residues: CASSQDRGEINTEAFF. The CDR3 nucleotides are TGCGCCAGCAGCCAAGATCGGGGGGAGATTAACACTGAAGCTTTCTTT.

The rearrangement joins TRBV2 to TRBJ1-4, with 7 nucleotides matching TRBD1. The length of the CDR3 is 13 residues. Germline CDR1 is SNHLY and CDR2 is FYNNEI. The trim removed 6 bases at V and 6 bases at J, leaving 4 bases unmatched. The CDR3 spells CASSGTADEKLFF. The DNA for the CDR3 is TGTGCCAGCAGCGGGACAGCGGATGAAAAACTGTTTTTT.

The rearrangement links TRBV5-4 to TRBJ2-7, with 11 bases aligning to TRBD1. This CDR3 is 15 amino acids long. V lost 3 bases to trimming and J lost 2 bases; unmatched junction nucleotides: 4. CDR1 is SGHNT, CDR2 YYREEE, per germline (reference sequence). This CDR3 reads CASSSRDRGTYEQYF. The CDR3 DNA follows: TGTGCCAGCAGCTCCCGGGACAGGGGGACCTACGAGCAGTACTTC.

A few counts support this clone. The V and J genes are TRBV27 and TRBJ2-1; 8 bases agree with TRBD1. V was clipped by 3 bases and J by 8 bases; unmatched bases: 15. The CDR3 sequence is 17 residues long. CDR1 is MNHEY, CDR2 SMNVEV, per germline (reference sequence). CDR3 bases: TGTGCCAGCAGTTTCCCCGACAGGGGAGGTGGATTCCATGAGCAGTTCTTC. Its protein is CASSFPDRGGGFHEQFF.

This clone was seen a handful of times. The rearrangement uses TRBV28 and TRBJ2-7; D is unclear. The length of the CDR3 is 12 residues. The germline V gene has CDR1 MDHEN and CDR2 SYDVKM. Trimming took 5 bases from V and 3 from J, leaving 8 bases between them. The CDR3 sequence: CASSSAVYEQYF. DNA for the CDR3: TGTGCCAGCAGTAGCGCGGTCTACGAGCAGTACTTC.

This clone was seen a few times. The chain recombines TRBV14 with TRBJ2-2; 8 bases agree with TRBD1. There are 15 residues in the CDR3. The V and J ends lost 6 bases and 0 bases, in that order; junction bases with no gene match: 3. Germline assignment: CDR1 SGHDN and CDR2 FVKESK. CDR3 protein: CASRLTGANTGELFF. Here the CDR3 DNA reads TGTGCCAGCAGGCTGACAGGGGCGAACACCGGGGAGCTGTTTTTT.